A few counts support the clone carrying this T cell receptor (beta chain). Its specificity is not known. This specimen belongs to a study of T cell repertoires in cytomegalovirus infection. Across the study: Indicated by public TCR beta signatures were CMV infection and matching HLA type. Points from the study as a whole: What dominated the ex vivo response were HLA-C-restricted CMV-specific TCR beta clonotypes. Individuals carrying CMV plus the relevant HLA were identified by cumulative frequency of public TCR beta families.

A single record per CDR3 protein comes from TCRdb applying MiXCR to the reads. Of 150,000 to 200,000 distinct CDR3 sequences in the sample, roughly 15% were seen once. CDR1 and CDR2 (germline): MNHEY, SVGEGT. There are 19 residues in the CDR3. V was pared by 0 bases and J by 6 bases, with 13 bases of the junction left unmatched. The clonotype comes from a human donor in good health (CMV status not recorded). Some clones in this sample may be carry-over from other donors' samples. This rearrangement joins TRBV6-2 or TRBV6-3 to TRBJ2-1; TRBD1 agrees at 11 bases. The sample comprised CD8+ T cells from PBMCs. Written as DNA, the CDR3 is TGTGCCAGCAGTTACTCGCCCGGGACAGGGGGACTTTCAAGCAATGAGCAGTTCTTC. Translation: CASSYSPGTGGLSSNEQFF.